A single sample is the source of the 24 T cell receptor beta chains below, sequenced in a study of cytomegalovirus exposure and HLA in healthy donors. The PCR contained 60 Vbeta and 13 Jbeta primers. Using immunoSEQ multiplex PCR, the repertoire was profiled, and TCRdb retains in-frame clones only, with some absent. The sample includes 95,000 to 150,000 clones, around 74% of them seen just once. What was sequenced was PBMCs. The receptors were gathered from a man aged 60 to 69 in good health and CMV-seropositive.

This sequence joins TRBV5-4 and TRBJ2-2; D unclear. Per the germline V gene, CDR1 is SGHNT and CDR2 is YYREEE (reference sequence). The CDR3 is 14 amino acids. The V and J ends lost 0 bases and 3 bases respectively, with 6 bases between them. In nucleotides, the CDR3 is TGTGCCAGCAGCTTGGGGCCCGACACCGGGGAGCTGTTTTTT. Protein: CASSLGPDTGELFF.

The chain carries TRBV5-1 and TRBJ2-3, with a possible D match to TRBD1 (6 bases). Per the germline V gene, CDR1 is SGHRS and CDR2 is YFSETQ. The CDR3 sequence is 14 residues long. V was pared by 7 bases and J by 0 bases, with 12 bases between. In DNA form, the CDR3 reads TGCGCCAGCGGAACAGGGATTAGCACAGATACGCAGTATTTT. It is translated as CASGTGISTDTQYF.

The chain uses TRBV29-1 and TRBJ2-7, with 9 positions matching TRBD2. This CDR3 has 17 residues. V shed 1 base, J shed 3 bases, and the junction held 13 bases outside the gene matches. Germline loops: CDR1 SQVTM, CDR2 ANQGSEA. In nucleotides, the CDR3 is TGCAGCGTTGAAGGGACAGCGGGAGGCCCCAACTACTACGAGCAGTACTTC. It is translated as CSVEGTAGGPNYYEQYF.

The chain has TRBV18 and TRBJ2-5, with 12 nucleotides matching TRBD2. The J call may not be correct, given that the DNA end is closer to TRBJ2-7. Germline CDR1 is KGHSH and CDR2 is LQKENI. The CDR3 has 15 residues. CDR3 protein: CASSPRTSGNYEQYF. CDR3 nucleotide sequence: TGTGCCAGCTCACCAAGGACTAGCGGGAACTACGAGCAGTACTTC.

The chain has TRBV28 and TRBJ1-4; D might be TRBD1 (5 bases). V was pared by 6 bases and J by 7 bases, with 9 bases between. CDR1 and CDR2 (germline): MDHEN, SYDVKM. The CDR3 is 12 amino acids. The DNA for the CDR3 is TGTGCCAGCAGGGGGCGCAGTGAAAAACTGTTTTTT. Encoded protein: CASRGRSEKLFF. Based on the CDR3 plus reference TRBV28 and TRBJ1-4, the full variable domain is DVKVTQSSRYLVKRTGEKVFLECVQDMDHENMFWYRQDPGLGLRLIYFSYDVKMKEKGDIPEGYSVSREKKERFSLILESASTNQTSMYLCASRGRSEKLFFGSGTQLSVL.

This clone has more than one count but fewer than ten. This chain uses TRBV5-5 with TRBJ1-1; D remains unclear. The CDR3 has 12 residues. In germline, CDR1 is SGHKS, CDR2 YYEKEE (reference sequence). Deletions cut 1 base from V and 8 bases from J, with 9 bases between. CDR3 loop: CASSLPGPEAFF. The CDR3 DNA is TGTGCCAGCAGCTTGCCGGGTCCAGAAGCTTTCTTT.

The rearrangement joins TRBV27 to TRBJ1-2; 7 nucleotides agree with TRBD1. The CDR3 extends over 17 amino acids. V gave up 6 bases and J gave up 0 bases; unmatched junction bases: 13. Germline V gene lookup returns CDR1 MNHEY and CDR2 SMNVEV (reference sequence). The CDR3 nucleotides read TGTGCCAGCAGGCCCGGGACAGCAAACCTAGCTAACTATGGCTACACCTTC. This sequence encodes CASRPGTANLANYGYTF.

The sample holds one count of this clone. The V and J genes are TRBV30 and TRBJ2-7; maybe TRBD2 (5 bases). Trimming shortened V by 3 bases and J by 6 bases, and 9 bases separated the two germline ends. The germline CDR1 and CDR2 sequences are GTSNPN and SVGIG (reference sequence). CDR3 length: 11 amino acids. The CDR3 coding sequence is TGTGCCTGGAGGCTAGCTGCCGAGCAGTACTTC. Protein: CAWRLAAEQYF.

The CDR3 region is CASSAGLQGARYYGYTF. The CDR3 coding sequence is TGTGCCAGCAGCGCGGGACTACAGGGGGCGCGGTACTATGGCTACACCTTC. The chain combines TRBV9 with TRBJ1-2; 9 nucleotides agree with TRBD1. Germline lookup yields CDR1 SGDLS and CDR2 YYNGEE. Trimming removed 3 bases from V and 3 bases from J; junction bases left unmatched: 12. The CDR3 sequence is 17 residues long.

The chain carries TRBV5-5 and TRBJ2-5; 8 nucleotides align to TRBD1. The V segment lost 0 bases and the J segment 4 bases; nucleotides outside the gene matches: 2. Looked up from germline, CDR1 is SGHKS and CDR2 is YYEKEE (reference sequence). The CDR3 is made up of 14 amino acids. CDR3 DNA sequence: TGTGCCAGCAGCTTGGGACAGGGGTCAGAGACCCAGTACTTC. Translation: CASSLGQGSETQYF.

This chain connects TRBV11-1 to TRBJ1-1; 9 bases are a match to TRBD1. J gave up 4 bases and V 6 bases, and 9 bases lay outside the gene matches. CDR1 and CDR2 (germline): SGHAT, FQDESV (reference sequence). The CDR3 runs to 15 residues. This chain's CDR3 is CASRPGQGTSTEAFF. Written as DNA, the CDR3 is TGTGCCAGCAGACCCGGACAGGGGACGAGCACTGAAGCTTTCTTT.

This clone occurred a few times. This chain joins TRBV25-1 and TRBJ2-1; 7 positions match TRBD2. CDR1 MGHDK and CDR2 SYGVNS come from the germline V gene. This CDR3 is built from 15 residues. The junction had 8 bases not matched to a gene; V was cut back by 0 bases and J by 9 bases. The CDR3 sequence is CASSEYREELGEQFF. The DNA for the CDR3 is TGTGCCAGCAGTGAATACCGGGAGGAGTTGGGTGAGCAGTTCTTC.

The V gene is TRBV9, the J gene TRBJ1-2; TRBD1 might be the D (6 bases). The CDR3 is 14 amino acids. The V gene's germline CDR1 is SGDLS and CDR2 YYNGEE. Trimming took off 4 bases at V and 8 bases at J, with 18 bases between the two ends. In nucleotides, the CDR3 is TGTGCCAGCAGCCCCTTCCCTGGACAGCCAGGCTACACCTTC. Encoded protein: CASSPFPGQPGYTF.

This clone was observed a handful of times. V and J are TRBV5-1 and TRBJ2-1, with 7 bases matching TRBD2. The germline V gene encodes CDR1 SGHRS and CDR2 YFSETQ. The CDR3 is made up of 15 amino acids. The J segment lost 5 bases and the V segment lost 0 bases, leaving 5 bases of the junction unmatched. The chain's CDR3 is CASSLGASGNNEQFF. The CDR3 DNA reads as TGCGCCAGCAGCTTGGGGGCTAGCGGAAACAATGAGCAGTTCTTC.

The chain combines TRBV7-9 with TRBJ2-7; D is undetermined. The CDR3 contains 14 residues. Trimming removed 1 base from V and 0 bases from J, with 7 bases in between. Germline-derived CDR1 and CDR2 are SEHNR and FQNEAQ (reference sequence). The CDR3 protein is CASSLEQTSYEQYF. The CDR3 DNA is TGTGCCAGCAGCTTAGAACAGACCTCCTACGAGCAGTACTTC.

The chain carries TRBV10-3 and TRBJ2-7; 10 bases are a match to TRBD1. CDR3 length: 14 residues. Germline loops: CDR1 ENHRY, CDR2 SYGVKD. V dropped 7 bases and J dropped 7; count of bases not matched to a gene: 10. This CDR3 is CAINPGQGVREQYF. CDR3 nucleotides: TGTGCCATCAATCCTGGACAGGGGGTGAGAGAGCAGTACTTC.

The chain links TRBV2 to TRBJ1-4; D unclear. Trimming pared 6 bases from V and 1 base from J, leaving 9 bases between. The CDR3 sequence is 14 residues long. CDR1 and CDR2 (germline): SNHLY, FYNNEI. The CDR3 loop reads CASSRRQTNEKLFF. In DNA form, the CDR3 reads TGTGCCAGCAGCCGGCGGCAAACTAATGAAAAACTGTTTTTT.

This clone is a singleton in its sample. This chain connects TRBV6-1 to TRBJ1-2; unclear D gene. Trimming pared 6 bases from V and 2 bases from J, leaving 7 bases between. The CDR3 totals 12 residues. CDR1 is MNHNS and CDR2 is SASEGT in the germline V gene. The CDR3 DNA reads TGTGCCAGCAGGGCAGGAAACTATGGCTACACCTTC. This codes for CASRAGNYGYTF.

V is TRBV5-1 and J is TRBJ2-3, with 8 nucleotides matching TRBD2. Trimming removed 0 bases from V and 4 bases from J; junction bases left unmatched: 4. Germline V CDR1 and CDR2: SGHRS, YFSETQ. This CDR3 contains 15 residues. CDR3 sequence (DNA): TGCGCCAGCAGCTTGGTCACGGGAGGGTCAGATACGCAGTATTTT. This sequence encodes CASSLVTGGSDTQYF.

The chain is built from TRBV4-1 and TRBJ2-4; TRBD1 agrees at 8 bases. The CDR3 has 14 amino acids. Germline V CDR1 and CDR2: MGHRA, YSYEKL. The J segment lost 8 bases and the V segment lost 6 bases, leaving 9 bases of the junction unmatched. CDR3 in amino acids: CASRDTGGGDIQYF. CDR3 nucleotide sequence: TGCGCCAGCAGAGATACAGGGGGTGGAGACATTCAGTACTTC.

The V call is TRBV28, the J call TRBJ1-1, with D unresolved. The V gene's germline CDR1 is MDHEN and CDR2 SYDVKM. Trimming cost V 5 bases and J 10 bases, with 17 bases left between them. This CDR3 has 13 amino acids. CDR3: CASSRRVPHGAFF. Written as DNA, the CDR3 is TGTGCCAGCAGTCGCCGGGTCCCCCATGGAGCTTTCTTT.

The chain couples TRBV5-6 to TRBJ1-1; the D is unclear. The CDR3 spans 18 residues. Germline lookup yields CDR1 SGHDT and CDR2 YYEEEE. Trimming removed 5 bases at V and 1 base at J, with 24 bases between. CDR3 sequence (DNA): TGTGCCAGCAGACACCGAATATCCCAGGTTACTGGGAACACTGAAGCTTTCTTT. Translation: CASRHRISQVTGNTEAFF.

The chain links TRBV18 to TRBJ2-7, with D perhaps matching TRBD2 (6 bases). CDR3 length equals 16 residues. Germline V CDR1 and CDR2: KGHSH, LQKENI. V lost 4 bases and J lost 7, with 23 bases in between. CDR3 sequence reads: CASSLYLTPEGLEQYF. The CDR3 coding sequence is TGTGCCAGCTCACTATATTTGACACCGGAGGGTTTGGAGCAGTACTTC. Supplemented by reference TRBV18 and TRBJ2-7, the full variable domain reads NAGVMQNPRHLVRRRGQEARLRCSPMKGHSHVYWYRQLPEEGLKFMVYLQKENIIDESGMPKERFSAEFPKEGPSILRIQQVVRGDSAAYFCASSLYLTPEGLEQYFGPGTRLTVT.

CDR3 amino acids: CASSRKGARTEAFF. CDR3 coding DNA: TGTGCCAGCTCGAGAAAAGGGGCGCGGACTGAAGCTTTCTTT. The V call is TRBV18, the J call TRBJ1-1; D perhaps matches TRBD1 (5 bases). V was clipped by 6 bases and J by 5 bases, with 16 bases between them. From germline, CDR1 is KGHSH and CDR2 LQKENI. This CDR3 is 14 amino acids long.